These 17 T cell receptor beta chains originate from one sample sequenced in a study of blood T cell repertoires in COVID-19. Method: immunoSEQ multiplex PCR; TCRdb's copy keeps in-frame clones and lacks some. Among approximately 100,000 clones listed, about 90% were seen once. The sequenced sample was peripheral blood. These receptor sequences come from a man aged 50 to 60 with acute or convalescent COVID-19.

This chain uses TRBV12-3 or TRBV12-4 with TRBJ1-5, with unresolved D. The CDR3 length is 12 residues. V gave up 1 base and J gave up 7 bases, with 5 bases separating them. The CDR3 loop is CASSLGGQPQHF. CDR3 DNA: TGTGCCAGCAGTTTAGGAGGGCAGCCCCAGCATTTT.

This chain connects TRBV5-6 to TRBJ2-7; 7 bases line up with TRBD1. Germline V CDR1 and CDR2: SGHDT, YYEEEE. The J segment lost 3 bases and the V segment lost 5 bases, leaving 11 bases of the junction unmatched. The CDR3 extends over 15 amino acids. The CDR3 is CASRLNQDRRYEQYF. The CDR3 DNA reads TGTGCCAGCAGACTTAACCAGGACAGGCGCTACGAGCAGTACTTC.

V gene TRBV10-2 combines with J gene TRBJ1-1; TRBD1 matches 8 bases. CDR3 size: 14 residues. Germline CDR1 reads WSHSY; CDR2 reads SAAADI. J lost 0 bases, V lost 6 bases, and 3 bases had no gene match. CDR3 protein: CASSVTGVNTEAFF. DNA for the CDR3: TGCGCCAGCAGCGTGACAGGGGTGAACACTGAAGCTTTCTTT.

This sequence joins TRBV10-3 and TRBJ1-1; D may be TRBD1 (5 bases). The length of the CDR3 is 14 residues. V lost 8 bases and J 1 base, leaving 14 bases between the germline ends. Germline values: CDR1 ENHRY, CDR2 SYGVKD. This chain's CDR3 is CAIAQGLTNTEAFF. The CDR3 DNA reads TGTGCCATCGCCCAGGGACTGACGAACACTGAAGCTTTCTTT.

This clone occurred once. CDR3 bases: TGTGCCAGCAGCCAAGATAGGACAGCATACTATGGCTACACCTTC. Protein: CASSQDRTAYYGYTF. This chain connects TRBV3-1 (or the pseudogene TRBV3-2) to TRBJ1-2; TRBD1 is a possible D gene (6 bases). The CDR3 loop spans 15 amino acids. The germline V gene has CDR1 LGHDT and CDR2 YNNKEL (reference sequence). The ends were cut back, 0 bases at V and 3 bases at J, with 11 bases in the middle.

This clone is a singleton in its sample. The V and J genes are TRBV11-1 and TRBJ2-1; a possible D gene is TRBD2 (7 bases). CDR3 size: 13 residues. CDR1 SGHAT and CDR2 FQDESV come from the germline V gene (reference sequence). Trimming removed 1 base from V and 10 bases from J, with 11 bases in between. The CDR3 is CASSLGGGFEQFF. Written as DNA, the CDR3 is TGTGCCAGCAGCTTAGGCGGGGGCTTCGAGCAGTTCTTC. The full variable domain, in which reference TRBV11-1 and TRBJ2-1 provide the parts outside the CDR3, is EAEVAQSPRYKITEKSQAVAFWCDPISGHATLYWYRQILGQGPELLVQFQDESVVDDSQLPKDRFSAERLKGVDSTLKIQPAELGDSAMYLCASSLGGGFEQFFGPGTRLTVL.

The chain carries TRBV7-9 and TRBJ1-2; D gene ambiguous. This CDR3 spans 14 amino acids. Germline V gene data show CDR1 as SEHNR and CDR2 as FQNEAQ (reference sequence). V shed 1 base and J shed 7 bases, with 13 bases lying between them. In nucleotides, the CDR3 is TGTGCCAGCAGCTTAGGCGGCCCTTCGGGTGGCTACACCTTC. It yields the protein CASSLGGPSGGYTF.

This chain links TRBV9 with TRBJ1-2; D is uncertain. CDR3 length: 13 residues. V lost 0 bases to trimming and J lost 6 bases, with 9 bases between them. The germline gives CDR1 SGDLS, CDR2 YYNGEE. This CDR3 is CASSVEVTDGYTF. The CDR3 coding sequence is TGTGCCAGCAGCGTAGAAGTTACGGATGGCTACACCTTC.

This clone was counted between two and nine times. This CDR3 reads CASSVGTSFVNEQFF. The DNA for the CDR3 is TGTGCCAGCAGCGTAGGGACTAGCTTTGTCAATGAGCAGTTCTTC. This chain connects TRBV9 to TRBJ2-1, with 8 bases fitting TRBD2. This CDR3 is built from 15 residues. Looked up from germline, CDR1 is SGDLS and CDR2 is YYNGEE. With V trimmed by 0 bases and J by 6 bases, 5 bases remained unmatched.

The chain combines TRBV27 with TRBJ2-6; 7 nucleotides agree with TRBD1. The CDR3 extends over 17 amino acids. From germline, CDR1 is MNHEY and CDR2 SMNVEV (reference sequence). J lost 3 bases, V lost 6 bases, and 11 bases had no gene match. The CDR3 DNA follows: TGTGCCAGCAGCCCGGGACAGTTTAATAGTGGGGCCAACGTCCTGACTTTC. Residues: CASSPGQFNSGANVLTF.

This CDR3 is CASSFATGGQETQYF. CDR3 coding DNA: TGTGCCAGCAGCTTCGCTACAGGGGGACAAGAGACCCAGTACTTC. The rearrangement uses TRBV7-7 and TRBJ2-5, with 8 bases lining up with TRBD1. The CDR3 extends over 15 amino acids. V was clipped by 3 bases and J by 2 bases; unmatched bases: 5. The germline CDR1 and CDR2 sequences are SSHAT and FNYEAQ (reference sequence).

CDR3 sequence reads: CASTGGGTLNTGELFF. The CDR3 coding sequence is TGTGCCAGCACCGGGGGGGGAACGCTGAACACCGGGGAGCTGTTTTTT. The chain recombines TRBV7-9 with TRBJ2-2, with TRBD2 matching 8 bases. This CDR3 is 16 amino acids long. The V and J ends lost 7 bases and 1 base, in that order; junction bases with no gene match: 8. In germline, CDR1 is SEHNR, CDR2 FQNEAQ (reference sequence).

The chain is built from TRBV15 and TRBJ2-7; TRBD2 agrees at 8 bases. CDR3 size: 13 residues. Germline CDR1 reads LNHNV; CDR2 reads YYDKDF (reference sequence). Trimming took 1 base from V and 7 from J; bases not matched to a gene: 3. DNA for the CDR3: TGTGCCACCAGCAGAGGAGTAGCGGGAGAGCAGTACTTC. As protein: CATSRGVAGEQYF.

This clone was counted once. V gene TRBV28 combines with J gene TRBJ1-1; no definite D call. The CDR3 loop spans 15 amino acids. Trimming left V 6 bases short and J 4 bases short, with 18 bases between. Germline assignment: CDR1 MDHEN and CDR2 SYDVKM. CDR3 coding DNA: TGTGCCAGCAGCCCCTCCCTCGGCTCGGGCACTGAAGCTTTCTTT. Protein: CASSPSLGSGTEAFF. The complete variable domain, with remaining parts taken from reference TRBV28 and TRBJ1-1, reads DVKVTQSSRYLVKRTGEKVFLECVQDMDHENMFWYRQDPGLGLRLIYFSYDVKMKEKGDIPEGYSVSREKKERFSLILESASTNQTSMYLCASSPSLGSGTEAFFGQGTRLTVV.

The chain is built from TRBV6-6 and TRBJ1-1, with 8 bases aligning to TRBD1. The CDR3 runs 12 residues. Germline lookup yields CDR1 MNHNY and CDR2 SVGAGI (reference sequence). V shed 8 bases, J shed 6 bases, and the junction held 5 bases outside the gene matches. In DNA form, the CDR3 reads TGTGCCAGCCGGGACAGGACCCCTGAAGCTTTCTTT. This gives the protein CASRDRTPEAFF.

This chain connects TRBV15 to TRBJ1-5, with D perhaps matching TRBD1 (6 bases). This CDR3 contains 15 residues. CDR1 and CDR2 (germline): LNHNV, YYDKDF (reference sequence). V shed 5 bases and J shed 4 bases, with 15 bases lying between them. Here the CDR3 DNA reads TGTGCCACCAGCCCATACCAGGGGAAAAATCAGCCCCAGCATTTT. This gives the protein CATSPYQGKNQPQHF.

The chain links TRBV28 to TRBJ2-6; D not certain. In germline, CDR1 is MDHEN, CDR2 SYDVKM. CDR3 length: 14 amino acids. V lost 3 bases, J lost 0 bases, and 3 bases lay in between. The CDR3 DNA follows: TGTGCCAGCAGTTTCTTCTCTGGGGCCAACGTCCTGACTTTC. It is translated as CASSFFSGANVLTF.